This TCR beta chain was identified during a study of CD8+ T cells in alopecia areata (dated by TCRdb to the late 2010s). Looking at the study overall: Treated patients were enrolled in an open-label pilot trial of oral tofacitinib, 5 to 10 mg twice daily, for moderate-to-severe alopecia areata. Biopsies were taken from tofacitinib-treated patients at baseline and at 4 and 24 weeks of treatment, and a later scalp biopsy was taken in several of the tofacitinib-treated patients. Human TCRbeta sequencing covered scalp tissue and sorted CD4+ and CD8+ peripheral blood T cells from patchy and totalis/universalis alopecia areata patients and healthy controls. Tofacitinib was given for 6 to 18 months, followed by 6 months of follow-up off drug to assess delayed response and recurrence. To study T cell clonal expansion in alopecia areata, the researchers applied high-throughput TCRbeta sequencing to both the C3H/HeJ mouse model and human patients. Scalp clonality was compared across normal scalp (n=4), patchy alopecia areata scalp (n=8), and alopecia totalis/universalis scalp (n=8). Amplification of TCRbeta CDR3 regions was done by immunoSEQ multiplex PCR using 35 Vbeta forward primers and 13 Jbeta reverse primers. RNA was extracted with the PAXgene miRNA kit for fixed scalp, the miRNeasy kit for PBMCs, and the RNeasy kit for mouse skin. Broad study findings and their caveats: TCR sequences shared between patients were less clear than in mice, possibly partly because of HLA diversity in the patient population. Unlike mouse skin, where gammadelta T cells dominate, normal human skin contains resident alphabeta T cells that get sequenced too, which complicates analysis of the scalp TCR repertoire. Higher clonality and more expanded CD8+ clones were observed in lesional scalp than in normal scalp, particularly in alopecia totalis/universalis, a finding suggestive of antigenic drive.

Libraries were constructed by the immunoSEQ multiplex PCR assay. For TCR sequencing, RNA was extracted from every sample and reverse transcribed into cDNA to serve as template. First-strand cDNA was synthesized using SuperScript III with a 2:1 mix of oligo-dT and random hexamers. A synthetic immune receptor repertoire was used to measure amplification bias, and any remaining bias was corrected computationally. Per the authors' processing: Raw reads were preprocessed for error removal, and CDR3 was defined according to IMGT conventions as running from the conserved cysteine to phenylalanine. Clonality was calculated as 1 minus Shannon entropy normalized by log2 of the number of productive unique TCRs. Scalp TCRbeta sequences were cross-referenced with sorted blood CD4 and CD8 repertoires so that the CD4 or CD8 identity of scalp clones could be inferred. Not all clones reach the TCRdb copy of this immuneACCESS table, which keeps in-frame sequences only. Checked studies attribute under half of the gap to unresolved V genes and leave the rest unexplained. From that table come the V and J calls and clone size; the DNA was used to work out D and trimming. Counted in this sample were 150,000 or so clones; around 50% of them appeared once. Roughly 6.8% of the sample goes to the ten largest clones.

This clone was recorded a few times. What this receptor recognizes is not known. Per-base quality was not reported, and no clone a single base away is much larger than it. The CDR3 has 15 amino acids, counting the end cysteine and phenylalanine. Left in the record is the CDR3 DNA by itself, 45 bases read in frame from the first base. CDR1 and CDR2 (SGHRS, YFSETQ) derive from the germline V gene. The junction carries 17 bases between V and J, which are trimmed by 4 bases and 4 bases respectively. Lesional scalp punch biopsies and peripheral blood were collected from alopecia areata patients. After PBMCs were isolated by density centrifugation and stained for CD3, CD4 and CD8, a FACSAria was used to sort CD4+ and CD8+ T cells.

This receptor chain uses TRBV5-1 and TRBJ2-5, with the D assignment possibly TRBD1 or TRBD2, given 5 matching bases for each. Material: CD4+ T cells sorted from blood. The TCR originated in a human donor with alopecia areata. At the DNA level, the sequence is TGCGCCAGCAGCCTCAGGGAGCTCGGTCTAGAGACCCAGTACTTC. Translated, it reads CASSLRELGLETQYF.